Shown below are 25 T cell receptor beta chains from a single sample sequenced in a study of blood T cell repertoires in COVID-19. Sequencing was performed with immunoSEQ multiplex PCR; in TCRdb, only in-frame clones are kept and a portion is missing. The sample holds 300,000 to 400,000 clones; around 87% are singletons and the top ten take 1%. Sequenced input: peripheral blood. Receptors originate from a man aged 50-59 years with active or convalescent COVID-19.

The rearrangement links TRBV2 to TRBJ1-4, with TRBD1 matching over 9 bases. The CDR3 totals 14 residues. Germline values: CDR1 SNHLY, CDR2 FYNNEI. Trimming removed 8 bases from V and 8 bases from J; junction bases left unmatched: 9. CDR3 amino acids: CASAAGTGYEKLFF. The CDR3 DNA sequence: TGTGCCAGCGCGGCAGGGACAGGGTACGAAAAACTGTTTTTT.

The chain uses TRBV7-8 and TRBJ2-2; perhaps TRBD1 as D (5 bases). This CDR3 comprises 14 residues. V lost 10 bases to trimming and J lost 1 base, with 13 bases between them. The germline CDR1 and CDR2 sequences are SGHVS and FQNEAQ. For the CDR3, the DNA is TGTGCCACCCTGTCGGACATGAACACCGGGGAGCTGTTTTTT. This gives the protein CATLSDMNTGELFF.

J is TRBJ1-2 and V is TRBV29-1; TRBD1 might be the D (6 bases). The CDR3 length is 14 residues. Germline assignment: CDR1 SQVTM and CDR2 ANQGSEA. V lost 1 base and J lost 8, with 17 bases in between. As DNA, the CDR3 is TGCAGCGTTGAAGCGAGTGACAGGAGTCGGGGCTACACCTTC. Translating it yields CSVEASDRSRGYTF.

Here the CDR3 DNA reads TGTGCCAGCAGGCACGCGGGGGCCCCGACGGCTTTCTTT. Protein product: CASRHAGAPTAFF. The chain couples TRBV7-2 to TRBJ1-1; perhaps TRBD1 as D (6 bases). CDR1 and CDR2 from the germline V gene are SGHTA and FQGNSA. The CDR3 has 13 amino acids. Deletions cut 6 bases from V and 11 bases from J, with 19 bases between.

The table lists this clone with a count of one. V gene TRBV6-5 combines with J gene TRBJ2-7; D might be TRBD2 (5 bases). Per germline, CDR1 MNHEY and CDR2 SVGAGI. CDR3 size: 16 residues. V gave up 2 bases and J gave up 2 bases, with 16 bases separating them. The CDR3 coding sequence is TGTGCCAGCAGTTACGCTCTTACGGGGTCCACCTACGAGCAGTACTTC. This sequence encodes CASSYALTGSTYEQYF.

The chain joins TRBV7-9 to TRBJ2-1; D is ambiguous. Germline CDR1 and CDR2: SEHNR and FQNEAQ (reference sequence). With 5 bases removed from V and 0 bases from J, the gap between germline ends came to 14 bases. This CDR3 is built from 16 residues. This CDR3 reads CASSGPLIGSYNEQFF. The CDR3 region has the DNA TGTGCCAGCAGCGGGCCATTGATAGGCTCCTACAATGAGCAGTTCTTC.

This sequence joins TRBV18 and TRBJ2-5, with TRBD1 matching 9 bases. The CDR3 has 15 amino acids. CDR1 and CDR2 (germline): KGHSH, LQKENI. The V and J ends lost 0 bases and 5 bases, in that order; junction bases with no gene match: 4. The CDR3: CASSPPTGGWETQYF. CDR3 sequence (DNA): TGTGCCAGCTCACCACCAACAGGGGGCTGGGAGACCCAGTACTTC.

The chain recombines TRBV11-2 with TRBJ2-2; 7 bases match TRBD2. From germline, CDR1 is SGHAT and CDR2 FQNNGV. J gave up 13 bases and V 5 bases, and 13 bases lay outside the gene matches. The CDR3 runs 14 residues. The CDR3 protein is CASSRPDVSGTLFF. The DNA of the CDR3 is TGTGCCAGCAGCCGGCCGGATGTGAGCGGGACGCTGTTTTTT.

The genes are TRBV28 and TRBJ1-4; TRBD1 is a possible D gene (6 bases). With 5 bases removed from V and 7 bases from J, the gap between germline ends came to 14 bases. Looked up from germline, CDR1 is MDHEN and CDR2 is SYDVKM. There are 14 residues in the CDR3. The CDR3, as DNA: TGTGCCAGCAGTCCGAGGGGGTGGGGTGAAAAACTGTTTTTT. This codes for CASSPRGWGEKLFF.

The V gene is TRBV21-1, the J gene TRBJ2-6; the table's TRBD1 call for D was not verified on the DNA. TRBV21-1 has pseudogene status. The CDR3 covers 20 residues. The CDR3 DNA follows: TGTGCCAGCAGCAGTCGGGACAGGGCGGGGGGTCGCTCTGGGGCCAACGTCCTGACTTTC. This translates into CASSSRDRAGGRSGANVLTF.

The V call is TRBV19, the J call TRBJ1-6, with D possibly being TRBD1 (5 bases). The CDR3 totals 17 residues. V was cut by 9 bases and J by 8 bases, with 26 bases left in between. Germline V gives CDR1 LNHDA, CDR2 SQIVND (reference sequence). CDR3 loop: CASHPGRFWGRDSPLHF. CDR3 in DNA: TGTGCCAGCCACCCGGGGAGGTTCTGGGGCCGCGATTCACCCCTCCACTTT. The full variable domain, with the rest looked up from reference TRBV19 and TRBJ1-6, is DGGITQSPKYLFRKEGQNVTLSCEQNLNHDAMYWYRQDPGQGLRLIYYSQIVNDFQKGDIAEGYSVSREKKESFPLTVTSAQKNPTAFYLCASHPGRFWGRDSPLHFGNGTRLTVT.

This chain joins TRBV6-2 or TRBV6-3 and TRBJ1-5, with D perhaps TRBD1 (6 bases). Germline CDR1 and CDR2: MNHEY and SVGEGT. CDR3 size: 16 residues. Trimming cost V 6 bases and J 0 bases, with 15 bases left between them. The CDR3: CASSNRARGSNQPQHF. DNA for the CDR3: TGTGCCAGCAGCAACAGGGCTCGGGGTAGCAATCAGCCCCAGCATTTT.

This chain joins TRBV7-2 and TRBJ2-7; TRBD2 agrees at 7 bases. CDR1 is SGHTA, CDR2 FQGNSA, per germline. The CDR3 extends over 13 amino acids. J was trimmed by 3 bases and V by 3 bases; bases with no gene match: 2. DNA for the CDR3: TGTGCCAGCAGCTTTTCTAGCGGCTACGAGCAGTACTTC. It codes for CASSFSSGYEQYF.

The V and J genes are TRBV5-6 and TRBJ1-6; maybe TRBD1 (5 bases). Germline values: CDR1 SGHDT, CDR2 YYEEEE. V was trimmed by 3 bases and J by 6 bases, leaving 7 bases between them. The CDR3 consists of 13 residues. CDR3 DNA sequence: TGTGCCAGCAGCTCGGGACTTAATTCACCCCTCCACTTT. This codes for CASSSGLNSPLHF.

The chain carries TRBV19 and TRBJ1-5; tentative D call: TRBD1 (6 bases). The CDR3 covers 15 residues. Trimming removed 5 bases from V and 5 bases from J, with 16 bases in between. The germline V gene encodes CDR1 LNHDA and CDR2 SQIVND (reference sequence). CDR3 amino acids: CASSPTGTFYQPQHF. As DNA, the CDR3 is TGTGCCAGTAGTCCCACAGGGACCTTCTATCAGCCCCAGCATTTT.

The CDR3 DNA sequence: TGCGCCAGCAGCCAAGATCAGGGTGTCCCTAACTATGGCTACACCTTC. Its translation is CASSQDQGVPNYGYTF. This rearrangement joins TRBV4-3 to TRBJ1-2, with D possibly being TRBD1 (5 bases). The V gene's germline CDR1 is LGHNA and CDR2 YSLEER. This CDR3 spans 16 amino acids. The germline V and J ends were trimmed by 0 bases and 0 bases, with 11 bases remaining between them.

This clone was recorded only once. This CDR3 is CASSARQGQSQGYTF. As DNA, the CDR3 is TGTGCCAGCAGTGCGCGACAGGGTCAGAGCCAGGGCTACACCTTC. The chain uses TRBV2 and TRBJ1-2; 7 bases are a match to TRBD1. In germline, CDR1 is SNHLY, CDR2 FYNNEI. The V and J ends lost 4 bases and 8 bases, in that order; junction bases with no gene match: 13. The CDR3 is 15 residues long.

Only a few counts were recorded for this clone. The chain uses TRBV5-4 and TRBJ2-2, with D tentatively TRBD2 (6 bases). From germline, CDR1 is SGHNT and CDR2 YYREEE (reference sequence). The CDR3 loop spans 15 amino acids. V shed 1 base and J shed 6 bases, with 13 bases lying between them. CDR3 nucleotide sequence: TGTGCCAGCAGCTTGACCGTCGGGGGATCCGGGGAGCTGTTTTTT. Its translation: CASSLTVGGSGELFF.

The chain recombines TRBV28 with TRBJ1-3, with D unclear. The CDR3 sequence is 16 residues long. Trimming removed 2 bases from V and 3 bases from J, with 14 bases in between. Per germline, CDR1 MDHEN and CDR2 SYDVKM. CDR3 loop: CASSLTGGPRGNTIYF. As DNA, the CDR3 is TGTGCCAGCAGTTTAACCGGAGGCCCCCGTGGAAACACCATATATTTT.

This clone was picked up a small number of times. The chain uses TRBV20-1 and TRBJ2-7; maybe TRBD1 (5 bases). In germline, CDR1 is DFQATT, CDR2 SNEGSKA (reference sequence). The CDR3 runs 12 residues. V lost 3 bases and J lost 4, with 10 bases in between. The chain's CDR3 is CSASTRDYEQYF. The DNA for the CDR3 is TGCAGTGCTAGTACCAGGGATTACGAGCAGTACTTC.

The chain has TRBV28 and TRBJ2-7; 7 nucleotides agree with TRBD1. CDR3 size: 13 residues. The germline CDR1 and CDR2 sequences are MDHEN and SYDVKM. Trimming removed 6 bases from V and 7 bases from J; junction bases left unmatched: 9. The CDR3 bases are TGTGCCAGCAGCACCGGACAGGCCGGGGAGCAGTACTTC. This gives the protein CASSTGQAGEQYF.

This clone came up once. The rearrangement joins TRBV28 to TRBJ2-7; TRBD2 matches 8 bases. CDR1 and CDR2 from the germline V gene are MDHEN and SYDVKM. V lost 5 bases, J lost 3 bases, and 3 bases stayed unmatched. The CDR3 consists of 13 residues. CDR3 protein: CASSLGTSYEQYF. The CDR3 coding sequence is TGTGCCAGCAGTCTAGGGACTAGCTACGAGCAGTACTTC.

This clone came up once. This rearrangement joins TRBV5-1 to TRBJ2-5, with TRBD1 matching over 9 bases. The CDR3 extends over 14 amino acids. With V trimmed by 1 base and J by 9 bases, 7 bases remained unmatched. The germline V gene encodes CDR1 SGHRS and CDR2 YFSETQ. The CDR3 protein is CASSLWTGEEAQYF. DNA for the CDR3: TGCGCCAGCAGCTTGTGGACAGGGGAAGAAGCCCAGTACTTC.

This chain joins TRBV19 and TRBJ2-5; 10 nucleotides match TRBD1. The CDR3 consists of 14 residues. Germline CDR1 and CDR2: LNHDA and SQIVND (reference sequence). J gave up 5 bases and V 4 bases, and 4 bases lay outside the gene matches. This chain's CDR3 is CASSTTGGVETQYF. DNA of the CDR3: TGTGCCAGTAGTACGACAGGGGGCGTGGAGACCCAGTACTTC.

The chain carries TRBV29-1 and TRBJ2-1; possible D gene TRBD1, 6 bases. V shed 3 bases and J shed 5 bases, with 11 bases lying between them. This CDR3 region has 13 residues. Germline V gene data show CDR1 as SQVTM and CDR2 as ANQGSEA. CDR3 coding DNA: TGCAGCGTTGATAGACAGGCACACAATGAGCAGTTCTTC. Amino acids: CSVDRQAHNEQFF.